This passage covers 18 T cell receptor beta chains from one sample sequenced in a study of blood T cell repertoires in COVID-19. Profiling relied on immunoSEQ multiplex PCR, and the TCRdb table lists in-frame clones only, not all of them. This sample yields about 68,000 clones, of which approximately 89% are seen a single time; around 8.7% belongs to the top ten. Sequencing input: peripheral blood. The source of these receptors is a man aged 45-65 years with active COVID-19.

V gene TRBV9 combines with J gene TRBJ1-5; D is uncertain. The CDR3 spans 13 residues. The V gene's germline CDR1 is SGDLS and CDR2 YYNGEE. The ends were cut back, 3 bases at V and 5 bases at J, with 9 bases in the middle. In DNA form, the CDR3 reads TGTGCCAGCAGCGACGGGGTGGATCAGCCCCAGCATTTT. Amino acid sequence: CASSDGVDQPQHF.

This clone was picked up one time. V gene TRBV5-4 combines with J gene TRBJ1-1; 7 positions agree with TRBD1. Germline CDR1 SGHNT, CDR2 YYREEE (reference sequence). After removal of 3 bases from V and 5 bases from J, the junction contained 10 bases not matched to a gene. The CDR3 covers 15 residues. CDR3 region: CASSSAGTVGTEAFF. The CDR3 DNA follows: TGTGCCAGCAGCTCCGCGGGGACAGTAGGAACTGAAGCTTTCTTT.

The chain joins TRBV11-1 to TRBJ2-7, with 10 bases matching TRBD1. The V gene end was trimmed by 5 bases and the J gene end by 5 bases; junction bases not matched to a gene: 6. This CDR3 spans 14 amino acids. Germline CDR1 SGHAT, CDR2 FQDESV (reference sequence). CDR3 bases: TGTGCCAGCAGCCCCCGGGACAGGGGCAACGAGCAGTACTTC. This translates into CASSPRDRGNEQYF.

The V and J genes are TRBV2 and TRBJ2-7, with 10 bases fitting TRBD1. This CDR3 is built from 12 residues. CDR1 is SNHLY and CDR2 is FYNNEI in the germline V gene. Unmatched junction bases numbered 7, after V lost 11 bases and J lost 6 bases. The CDR3 DNA reads as TGTGCCGCCGACAGGGGGCAGAGCGAGCAGTACTTC. Amino acid sequence: CAADRGQSEQYF.

This chain's CDR3 is CASRYRQENTEAFF. CDR3 nucleotide sequence: TGCGCCAGCAGATATAGACAGGAGAACACTGAAGCTTTCTTT. The V and J genes are TRBV5-1 and TRBJ1-1; perhaps TRBD1 as D (6 bases). The CDR3 is 14 amino acids. V gave up 5 bases and J gave up 1 base, with 12 bases separating them. CDR1 and CDR2 (germline): SGHRS, YFSETQ.

This chain links TRBV6-6 with TRBJ2-7, with TRBD1 matching 7 bases. V dropped 8 bases and J dropped 3; count of bases not matched to a gene: 7. Germline V gene data show CDR1 as MNHNY and CDR2 as SVGAGI (reference sequence). The CDR3 length is 13 residues. CDR3 loop: CASRLTGFYEQYF. The CDR3 coding sequence is TGTGCCAGCCGACTGACAGGGTTCTACGAGCAGTACTTC.

The genes are TRBV6-5 and TRBJ2-3, with TRBD2 as a possible D gene (5 bases). CDR1 is MNHEY, CDR2 SVGAGI, per germline. Trimming removed 2 bases from V and 6 bases from J, with 9 bases in between. There are 13 residues in the CDR3. The CDR3 DNA is TGTGCCAGCAGTTACCTCGGGGAGGATACGCAGTATTTT. Amino acids: CASSYLGEDTQYF.

CDR3 nucleotide sequence: TGTGCCAGTAACCGGGACAGGGTTATTGGAGATACGCAGTATTTT. The encoded protein is CASNRDRVIGDTQYF. The chain has TRBV2 and TRBJ2-3; 9 positions match TRBD1. The V gene's germline CDR1 is SNHLY and CDR2 FYNNEI. V was pared by 9 bases and J by 5 bases, with 12 bases of the junction left unmatched. This CDR3 comprises 15 residues.

V and J are TRBV6-1 and TRBJ1-1, with 7 bases fitting TRBD1. Trimming took 0 bases from V and 5 from J; bases not matched to a gene: 3. The CDR3 is 14 amino acids. The germline V gene has CDR1 MNHNS and CDR2 SASEGT. CDR3 amino acids: CASSEAGQRTEAFF. CDR3 coding DNA: TGTGCCAGCAGTGAAGCGGGACAGAGGACTGAAGCTTTCTTT.

V gene TRBV9 combines with J gene TRBJ2-7, with 7 bases fitting TRBD2. The ends lost 4 bases at V and 0 bases at J; junction bases unmatched: 7. Looked up from germline, CDR1 is SGDLS and CDR2 is YYNGEE. The CDR3 is 15 residues long. The CDR3 reads CASSPGGSRSYEQYF. CDR3 bases: TGTGCCAGCAGCCCGGGAGGAAGCCGCTCCTACGAGCAGTACTTC.

The J gene is TRBJ2-7, the V gene TRBV18, with TRBD1 matching over 7 bases. From germline, CDR1 is KGHSH and CDR2 LQKENI. The CDR3 is 14 amino acids. V trimming: 4 bases; J trimming: 0 bases; junction bases outside the gene matches: 3. The CDR3 spells CASSLGTASYEQYF. In nucleotides, the CDR3 is TGTGCCAGCTCACTAGGGACAGCCTCCTACGAGCAGTACTTC.

The J gene is TRBJ2-7, the V gene TRBV27, with D possibly matching TRBD1 (5 bases). The CDR3 is 13 residues long. V was shortened by 5 bases and J by 2 bases, with 10 bases between the two germline ends. Germline CDR1 MNHEY, CDR2 SMNVEV (reference sequence). CDR3 sequence reads: CASSPRTPYEQYF. In DNA, the CDR3 is TGTGCCAGCAGTCCCCGGACACCCTACGAGCAGTACTTC.

The chain couples TRBV7-2 to TRBJ2-7; the match to TRBD2 covers 8 bases. The CDR3 has 15 residues. From germline, CDR1 is SGHTA and CDR2 FQGNSA. The V gene end was trimmed by 2 bases and the J gene end by 4 bases; junction bases not matched to a gene: 7. The CDR3 loop reads CASSLNSGAHYEQYF. The CDR3, as DNA: TGTGCCAGCAGCTTAAATAGCGGGGCGCATTACGAGCAGTACTTC.

The chain joins TRBV7-6 to TRBJ2-3, with 11 bases matching TRBD2. V trimming: 3 bases; J trimming: 0 bases; junction bases outside the gene matches: 2. This CDR3 spans 16 amino acids. Germline CDR1 and CDR2: SGHVS and FNYEAQ. This CDR3 reads CASSLVAGGSTDTQYF. CDR3 DNA: TGTGCCAGCAGCTTGGTAGCGGGGGGGAGCACAGATACGCAGTATTTT.

J is TRBJ2-1 and V is TRBV24-1; TRBD2 is a possible D gene (5 bases). The CDR3 has 11 amino acids. V lost 5 bases and J 12 bases, leaving 10 bases between the germline ends. Per germline, CDR1 KGHDR and CDR2 SFDVKD. CDR3 bases: TGTGCCACCAGTGGATCAGGAGGGCAGTTCTTC. Translated, it gives CATSGSGGQFF.

The chain combines TRBV5-1 with TRBJ2-5, with D maybe TRBD2 (6 bases). Trimming pared 6 bases from V and 4 bases from J, leaving 16 bases between. The CDR3 loop spans 14 amino acids. The V gene's germline CDR1 is SGHRS and CDR2 YFSETQ. CDR3 DNA sequence: TGCGCCAGCACTCCCGGAGGGGCGGGAGAGACCCAGTACTTC. Translation gives CASTPGGAGETQYF.

The rearrangement joins TRBV6-6 to TRBJ1-5; 11 bases fit TRBD1. Germline V gene lookup returns CDR1 MNHNY and CDR2 SVGAGI (reference sequence). CDR3 length: 16 residues. V lost 4 bases, J lost 4 bases, and 6 bases stayed unmatched. Written as DNA, the CDR3 is TGTGCCAGCAGTTCCCTGGACAGGGGGCGTAATCAGCCCCAGCATTTT. Translation: CASSSLDRGRNQPQHF.

The rearrangement links TRBV7-2 to TRBJ1-5; tentatively, D is TRBD1 (6 bases). The germline V gene has CDR1 SGHTA and CDR2 FQGNSA. CDR3 size: 13 residues. The germline V and J ends were trimmed by 3 bases and 7 bases, with 10 bases remaining between them. The chain's CDR3 is CASSFGGEQPQHF. The CDR3, as DNA: TGTGCCAGCAGCTTTGGGGGCGAGCAGCCCCAGCATTTT.